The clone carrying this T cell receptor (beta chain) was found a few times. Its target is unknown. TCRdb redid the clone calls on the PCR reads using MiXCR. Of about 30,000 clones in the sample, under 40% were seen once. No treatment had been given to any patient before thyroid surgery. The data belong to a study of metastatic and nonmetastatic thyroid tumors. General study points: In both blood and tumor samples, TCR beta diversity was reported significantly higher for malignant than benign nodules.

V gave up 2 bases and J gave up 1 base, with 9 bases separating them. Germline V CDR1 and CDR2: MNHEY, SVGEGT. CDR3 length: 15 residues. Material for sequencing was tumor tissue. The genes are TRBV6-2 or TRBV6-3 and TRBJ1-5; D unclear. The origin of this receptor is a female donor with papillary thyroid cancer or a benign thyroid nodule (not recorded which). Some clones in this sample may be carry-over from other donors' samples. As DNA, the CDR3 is TGTGCCAGCAGTTACGGGTCGGGGAGCAATCAGCCCCAGCATTTT. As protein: CASSYGSGSNQPQHF.